The present T cell receptor (beta chain) was sequenced within a study of blood T cells in healthy people across ages. General study findings and limits: Donor CMV infection status was unknown, possibly confounding age-related changes in expanded clonotypes.

A second about 6 to 11 cycle PCR used barcoded and J-beta primers. One entry per CDR3 protein results from TCRdb running MiXCR on the 5' RACE reads. The table includes about 650,000 distinct CDR3 sequences, around 32% detected once. Trimming took off 2 bases at V and 0 bases at J, with 7 bases between the two ends. The CDR3 is made up of 13 amino acids. CDR1 DFQATT and CDR2 SNEGSKA come from the germline V gene (reference sequence). The sample, about 10 milliliters of peripheral blood, was drawn from each donor. On this clonotype: Its antigen is unidentified.

This sequence originates from a woman aged 80 or over in good health. The material sequenced was blood. V gene TRBV20-1 combines with J gene TRBJ1-2, with D uncertain. This CDR3 is CSARFSANYGYTF. The CDR3 DNA sequence: TGCAGTGCTAGATTCTCGGCTAACTATGGCTACACCTTC.